This TCR beta chain was identified in a study of T cell responses to AZD1222 COVID-19 vaccine. The data were produced by immunoSEQ multiplex PCR, yet TCRdb's version contains in-frame clones alone and is incomplete. The sample contains 100,000 to 150,000 clones, roughly 82% of which appear only once. This clone was observed a single time. Here the sequenced sample was peripheral blood, taken 28 days after the second AZD1222 dose. The sequence was collected from an adult who received the AZD1222 COVID-19 vaccine.

Written as DNA, the CDR3 is TGTGCCAGCAGCTCCCCCGGGACAGGGAAGGATGAGCAGTTCTTC. It encodes CASSSPGTGKDEQFF. The rearrangement uses TRBV7-8 and TRBJ2-1; 9 bases fit TRBD1. This CDR3 spans 15 amino acids. Germline V gene sequence: CDR1 SGHVS, CDR2 FQNEAQ. V dropped 4 bases and J dropped 8; count of bases not matched to a gene: 9. Full variable domain (outside the CDR3, taken from reference TRBV7-8 and TRBJ2-1): GAGVSQSPRYKVAKRGQDVALRCDPISGHVSLFWYQQALGQGPEFLTYFQNEAQLDKSGLPSDRFFAERPEGSVSTLKIQRTQQEDSAVYLCASSSPGTGKDEQFFGPGTRLTVL.